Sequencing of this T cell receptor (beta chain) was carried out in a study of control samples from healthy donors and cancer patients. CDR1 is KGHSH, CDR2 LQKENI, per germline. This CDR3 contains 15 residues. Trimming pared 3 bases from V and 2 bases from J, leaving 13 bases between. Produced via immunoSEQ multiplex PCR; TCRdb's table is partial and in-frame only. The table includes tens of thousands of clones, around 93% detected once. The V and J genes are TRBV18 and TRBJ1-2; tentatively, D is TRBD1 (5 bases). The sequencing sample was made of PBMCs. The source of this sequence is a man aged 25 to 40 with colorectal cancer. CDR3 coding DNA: TGTGCCAGCTCACCGACATCGGGGGGGAACTATGGCTACACCTTC. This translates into CASSPTSGGNYGYTF.